This T cell receptor (beta chain) was obtained from a study of T cell changes during pregnancy in multiple sclerosis. The CDR3 is made up of 21 amino acids. Germline V gene lookup returns CDR1 SGHRS and CDR2 YFSETQ. Trimming at V came to 1 base and at J to 6 bases, leaving 24 bases not matched to a gene. The assay was immunoSEQ multiplex PCR, and TCRdb's table has in-frame clones only and misses some. The sample has about 75,000 clones, 89% seen once. The receptor comes from a female donor in good health, enrolled as a control in a pregnancy study. The sequenced sample was peripheral blood, obtained in the first trimester of pregnancy. The chain is built from TRBV5-1 and TRBJ2-3; 9 bases are shared with TRBD2. CDR3 sequence reads: CASSLPPLSGGTSYPDDTQYF. Written as DNA, the CDR3 is TGCGCCAGCAGCTTGCCCCCCCTGAGCGGGGGGACCTCCTACCCTGATGATACGCAGTATTTT.